Listed below are T cell receptor beta chains from one sample, sequenced in a study of high-grade serous ovarian cancer treatment subgroups. Profiled with immunoSEQ multiplex PCR; TCRdb holds only in-frame clones, not every one. The repertoire consists of some 27,000 clones, with 80% to 90% occurring once and the leading ten covering approximately 2.3%. Sequencing was performed on tumor tissue. The receptors originated from a human donor with high-grade serous ovarian cancer. Both conserved end residues are part of each CDR3. Each record gives: D gene, J gene, clone size, V gene, CDR3 protein, CDR3 DNA. The D gene is left open where the match is weak. A clone size is listed for some rows: how often the clone was seen (once, few, many), or a class if it is expanded.

-	TRBJ2-7	-	TRBV6-1	CASSIQGEGEQYF	TGTGCCAGCAGTATACAGGGTGAGGGCGAGCAGTACTTC
-	TRBJ1-4	-	TRBV5-1	CASSLAQETNEKLFF	TGCGCCAGCAGCTTGGCACAGGAGACGAATGAAAAACTGTTTTTT
-	TRBJ2-6	-	TRBV9	CASSVDMSSGANVLTF	TGTGCCAGCAGCGTAGATATGTCCTCTGGGGCCAACGTCCTGACTTTC
-	TRBJ1-3	once	TRBV10-3	CAISSSGEGDTIYF	TGTGCCATCAGTTCTTCAGGGGAGGGGGACACCATATATTTT
-	TRBJ1-1	-	TRBV2	CASPRKGGGNTEAFF	TGTGCCAGCCCCCGAAAGGGTGGGGGGAACACTGAAGCTTTCTTT
-	TRBJ2-5	-	TRBV29-1	CSVEGAPQYF	TGCAGCGTTGAGGGCGCGCCCCAGTACTTC
-	TRBJ2-2	-	TRBV5-6	CASSLSRANTGELFF	TGTGCCAGCAGCTTGAGTCGGGCGAACACCGGGGAGCTGTTTTTT
TRBD1	TRBJ2-7	-	TRBV4-2	CASSQPGTGGEQYF	TGTGCCAGCAGCCAGCCCGGGACAGGGGGCGAGCAGTACTTC
-	TRBJ1-2	-	TRBV6-1	CASSEDMGYGYTF	TGTGCCAGCAGTGAAGACATGGGCTATGGCTACACCTTC
TRBD1	TRBJ1-5	-	TRBV15	CATSPTGRGRSGNQPQHF	TGTGCCACCAGCCCGACTGGGAGGGGGCGGAGTGGCAATCAGCCCCAGCATTTT